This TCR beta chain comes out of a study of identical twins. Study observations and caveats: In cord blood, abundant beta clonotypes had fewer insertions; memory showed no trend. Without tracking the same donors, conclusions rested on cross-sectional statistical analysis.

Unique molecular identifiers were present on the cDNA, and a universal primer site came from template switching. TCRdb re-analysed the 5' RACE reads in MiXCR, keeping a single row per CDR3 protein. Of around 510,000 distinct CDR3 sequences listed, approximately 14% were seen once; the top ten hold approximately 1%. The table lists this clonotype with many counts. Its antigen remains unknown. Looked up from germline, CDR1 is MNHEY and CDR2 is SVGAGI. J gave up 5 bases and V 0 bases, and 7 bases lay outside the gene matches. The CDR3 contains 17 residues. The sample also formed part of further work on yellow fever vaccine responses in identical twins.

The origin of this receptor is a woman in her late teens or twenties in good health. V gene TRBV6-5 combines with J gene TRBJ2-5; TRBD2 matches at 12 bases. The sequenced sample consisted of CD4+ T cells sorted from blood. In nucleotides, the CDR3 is TGTGCCAGCAGTTACTCCCGGACTAGCGGGGTTGGGGAGACCCAGTACTTC. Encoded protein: CASSYSRTSGVGETQYF.